These T cell receptor beta chains were read from a single sample in a study of regulatory T cells in long-lasting Graves disease. TCRdb fed the multiplex PCR reads into MiXCR, producing one record per CDR3 protein. The sample records roughly 500,000 distinct CDR3 sequences, roughly 12% being singletons. This same sample was also taken into another study, of T cells in Graves' hyperthyroidism and ophthalmopathy.

The material sequenced was peripheral blood mononuclear cells (PBMCs), taken at new diagnosis, from a patient treated with antithyroid drugs. These receptor sequences come from a young man with Graves disease. CDR3s include the opening cysteine and the closing phenylalanine or tryptophan. A D gene is named only where the DNA matches it firmly. Size is omitted from some rows. Given values are once, few, many or a class for expanded clones.

J: TRBJ2-7; V: TRBV2; D: NA; size: many; CDR3: CASSEYGGKYEQYF; DNA: TGTGCCAGCAGTGAATACGGAGGGAAATACGAGCAGTACTTC
J: TRBJ2-5; V: TRBV5-1; D: NA; size: few; CDR3: CASSLGMAGKETQYF; DNA: TGCGCCAGCAGCTTGGGTATGGCGGGAAAAGAGACCCAGTACTTC
J: TRBJ1-5; V: TRBV12-3/TRBV12-4; D: NA; size: many; CDR3: CASRVTGSQPQHF; DNA: TGTGCCAGCAGGGTGACGGGCAGTCAGCCCCAGCATTTT
J: TRBJ1-5; V: TRBV6-2/TRBV6-3; D: NA; size: many; CDR3: CASSPTRQNSNQPQHF; DNA: TGTGCCAGCAGTCCTACCCGACAGAATAGCAATCAGCCCCAGCATTTT
J: TRBJ2-1; V: TRBV12-3/TRBV12-4; D: TRBD2; size: many; CDR3: CASRQLAGGVGEQFF; DNA: TGTGCCAGCAGACAGCTAGCGGGAGGTGTAGGTGAGCAGTTCTTC
J: TRBJ2-3; V: TRBV27; D: TRBD2; size: many; CDR3: CASSPRPAGGDTQYF; DNA: TGTGCCAGCAGTCCCCGGCCGGCGGGGGGAGATACGCAGTATTTT
J: TRBJ2-1; V: TRBV2; D: NA; size: few; CDR3: CASAHRDTSYNEQFF; DNA: TGCGCCAGCGCCCACCGGGACACCTCCTACAATGAGCAGTTCTTC
J: TRBJ1-2; V: TRBV6-1; D: NA; size: many; CDR3: CASSQSLDGIYGYTF; DNA: TGTGCCAGCAGTCAAAGTCTGGACGGTATATATGGCTACACCTTC
J: TRBJ1-6; V: TRBV7-2; D: TRBD1; size: few; CDR3: CASSASGTELSPLHF; DNA: TGTGCCAGCAGCGCCTCCGGGACAGAGCTTTCACCCCTCCACTTT
J: TRBJ2-7; V: TRBV2; D: NA; size: many; CDR3: CASRGESAVGPYEQYF; DNA: TGTGCCAGCAGGGGAGAAAGCGCGGTTGGGCCCTACGAGCAGTACTTC
J: TRBJ1-3; V: TRBV30; D: NA; size: few; CDR3: CAWSGDSAPGNTIYF; DNA: TGTGCCTGGAGTGGAGACAGTGCCCCTGGAAACACCATATATTTT
J: TRBJ2-3; V: TRBV25-1; D: TRBD1; size: few; CDR3: CASSESRQGGSLDTQYF; DNA: TGTGCCAGCAGTGAATCCCGACAGGGGGGGAGCCTAGATACGCAGTATTTT
J: TRBJ2-1; V: TRBV20-1; D: NA; size: many; CDR3: CSARGPNYNEQFF; DNA: TGCAGTGCGCGGGGGCCGAACTACAATGAGCAGTTCTTC
J: TRBJ2-5; V: TRBV5-8; D: NA; size: many; CDR3: CASSLAFYLQDQETQYF; DNA: TGTGCCAGCAGCTTGGCCTTTTACCTTCAGGACCAAGAGACCCAGTACTTC
J: TRBJ1-3; V: TRBV10-3; D: NA; size: many; CDR3: CAISGSSRSGNTIYF; DNA: TGTGCCATCAGTGGTTCAAGTCGCTCTGGAAACACCATATATTTT
J: TRBJ2-2; V: TRBV30; D: TRBD2; size: few; CDR3: CAWSAGLAGGNTGELFF; DNA: TGTGCCTGGAGTGCGGGACTAGCGGGAGGGAACACCGGGGAGCTGTTTTTT
J: TRBJ2-3; V: TRBV19; D: NA; size: NA; CDR3: CASSMRREDTQYF; DNA: TGTGCCAGTAGTATGAGACGGGAGGATACGCAGTATTTT
J: TRBJ1-1; V: TRBV7-9; D: NA; size: many; CDR3: CASSLRRGLNTEAFF; DNA: TGTGCCAGCAGCTTGAGACGGGGGCTGAACACTGAAGCTTTCTTT
J: TRBJ2-6; V: TRBV20-1; D: TRBD1; size: few; CDR3: CSARTGIPSGANVLTF; DNA: TGCAGTGCTAGGACAGGGATCCCCTCTGGGGCCAACGTCCTGACTTTC
J: TRBJ2-1; V: TRBV7-9; D: NA; size: many; CDR3: CASRLGTPIGDEQFF; DNA: TGTGCCAGCAGGCTGGGGACACCCATTGGGGATGAGCAGTTCTTC
J: TRBJ2-3; V: TRBV12-3/TRBV12-4; D: TRBD2; size: many; CDR3: CASSIAGGSPADTQYF; DNA: TGTGCCAGCAGTATAGCGGGAGGGAGTCCTGCAGATACGCAGTATTTT
J: TRBJ1-5; V: TRBV15; D: NA; size: many; CDR3: CATITAGHLIYSNQPQHF; DNA: TGTGCCACCATTACGGCAGGACATCTGATTTATAGCAATCAGCCCCAGCATTTT
J: TRBJ2-7; V: TRBV12-3/TRBV12-4; D: NA; size: NA; CDR3: CASRRGGDEQYF; DNA: TGTGCCAGCAGAAGGGGCGGGGACGAGCAGTACTTC
J: TRBJ1-5; V: TRBV25-1; D: NA; size: many; CDR3: CASSKGQGNQPQHF; DNA: TGTGCCAGCAGTAAGGGGCAAGGAAATCAGCCCCAGCATTTT
J: TRBJ2-5; V: TRBV28; D: NA; size: NA; CDR3: CASTPDGHGETQYF; DNA: TGTGCCAGCACCCCCGACGGACATGGAGAGACCCAGTACTTC
J: TRBJ1-4; V: TRBV12-3/TRBV12-4; D: NA; size: few; CDR3: CASSYRATNEKLFF; DNA: TGTGCCAGCAGTTACCGGGCAACTAATGAAAAACTGTTTTTT
J: TRBJ2-3; V: TRBV7-3; D: NA; size: many; CDR3: CASSPRGTDTQYF; DNA: TGTGCCAGCAGCCCCCGGGGAACAGATACGCAGTATTTT
J: TRBJ2-1; V: TRBV19; D: NA; size: few; CDR3: CASTAGGAYNEQFF; DNA: TGTGCCAGTACGGCTGGGGGTGCCTACAATGAGCAGTTCTTC
J: TRBJ1-1; V: TRBV27; D: NA; size: many; CDR3: CASSLSEGMNTEAFF; DNA: TGTGCCAGCAGTTTATCGGAGGGGATGAACACTGAAGCTTTCTTT
J: TRBJ2-7; V: TRBV6-2/TRBV6-3; D: TRBD2; size: many; CDR3: CASRAGGSLYEQYF; DNA: TGTGCCAGCAGGGCGGGAGGCTCCCTCTACGAGCAGTACTTC
J: TRBJ2-1; V: TRBV7-9; D: NA; size: many; CDR3: CASTTWGNEQFF; DNA: TGTGCCAGCACCACTTGGGGCAATGAGCAGTTCTTC
J: TRBJ1-2; V: TRBV20-1; D: TRBD1; size: many; CDR3: CSARIRTGQGGGYTF; DNA: TGCAGTGCTAGGATACGGACCGGGCAGGGGGGCGGCTACACCTTC
J: TRBJ1-6; V: TRBV18; D: NA; size: NA; CDR3: CASSPGARNSPLHF; DNA: TGTGCCAGCTCACCAGGGGCGCGGAATTCACCCCTCCACTTT
J: TRBJ2-4; V: TRBV29-1; D: NA; size: few; CDR3: CSVEWGQPGIQYF; DNA: TGCAGCGTTGAGTGGGGTCAGCCGGGCATTCAGTACTTC
J: TRBJ1-5; V: TRBV29-1; D: TRBD1; size: NA; CDR3: CRDSRDRVGQPQHF; DNA: TGCAGAGACTCCCGGGACAGGGTCGGTCAGCCCCAGCATTTT
J: TRBJ2-5; V: TRBV30; D: NA; size: NA; CDR3: CAWTPSGEETQYF; DNA: TGTGCCTGGACCCCGTCAGGGGAAGAGACCCAGTACTTC
J: TRBJ2-5; V: TRBV2; D: NA; size: NA; CDR3: CASGFSDAQETQYF; DNA: TGTGCCAGCGGGTTTAGCGACGCACAAGAGACCCAGTACTTC
J: TRBJ2-1; V: TRBV18; D: NA; size: NA; CDR3: CASSRGGPPQNEQFF; DNA: TGTGCCAGCTCACGCGGAGGGCCTCCCCAGAATGAGCAGTTCTTC
J: TRBJ2-1; V: TRBV6-2/TRBV6-3; D: NA; size: many; CDR3: CASSLRRGEQFF; DNA: TGTGCCAGCAGCTTGCGGAGGGGTGAGCAGTTCTTC
J: TRBJ2-3; V: TRBV18; D: NA; size: many; CDR3: CASSPPVADTQYF; DNA: TGTGCCAGCTCACCACCCGTCGCAGATACGCAGTATTTT
J: TRBJ2-3; V: TRBV11-2; D: NA; size: many; CDR3: CASSEGSSDTQYF; DNA: TGTGCCAGCAGCGAGGGGTCTTCAGATACGCAGTATTTT
J: TRBJ2-7; V: TRBV27; D: NA; size: many; CDR3: CASSWEAGASYEQYF; DNA: TGTGCCAGCAGCTGGGAGGCTGGCGCCTCCTACGAGCAGTACTTC
J: TRBJ2-2; V: TRBV6-1; D: NA; size: many; CDR3: CATRVSSFANTGELFF; DNA: TGTGCCACCAGGGTTTCTAGCTTCGCGAACACCGGGGAGCTGTTTTTT
J: TRBJ2-7; V: TRBV6-1; D: TRBD1; size: many; CDR3: CASREPGQAYEQYF; DNA: TGTGCCAGCAGGGAGCCAGGACAGGCCTACGAGCAGTACTTC
J: TRBJ2-1; V: TRBV20-1; D: TRBD2; size: many; CDR3: CSAPTSGRDNEQFF; DNA: TGCAGTGCCCCGACTAGCGGGAGGGACAATGAGCAGTTCTTC
J: TRBJ2-7; V: TRBV6-1; D: NA; size: many; CDR3: CASMLIGSGSYEQYF; DNA: TGTGCCAGCATGTTGATCGGGAGCGGCTCCTACGAGCAGTACTTC
J: TRBJ2-1; V: TRBV14; D: NA; size: NA; CDR3: CASSQDRGREQFF; DNA: TGTGCCAGCAGCCAAGATCGAGGGCGCGAGCAGTTCTTC
J: TRBJ2-1; V: TRBV4-2; D: TRBD2; size: few; CDR3: CASSQGGIAGFSPSYNEQFF; DNA: TGTGCCAGCAGCCAAGGTGGGATAGCGGGATTCTCCCCCTCCTACAATGAGCAGTTCTTC
J: TRBJ2-1; V: TRBV5-1; D: TRBD2; size: few; CDR3: CASSLTPSGNYNEQFF; DNA: TGCGCCAGCAGCTTGACTCCAAGCGGGAATTACAATGAGCAGTTCTTC
J: TRBJ2-1; V: TRBV20-1; D: TRBD2; size: many; CDR3: CSCPGLAGGSYNEQFF; DNA: TGCAGTTGTCCGGGACTAGCGGGAGGGTCCTACAATGAGCAGTTCTTC
J: TRBJ1-1; V: TRBV16; D: NA; size: many; CDR3: CASSQSPKVAEAFF; DNA: TGTGCCAGCAGCCAATCCCCCAAGGTGGCTGAAGCTTTCTTT
J: TRBJ1-5; V: TRBV19; D: TRBD1; size: many; CDR3: CASGRTGVAQPQHF; DNA: TGTGCCAGTGGACGGACAGGGGTAGCTCAGCCCCAGCATTTT
J: TRBJ1-5; V: TRBV25-1; D: NA; size: NA; CDR3: CASSKGGDPSNQPQHF; DNA: TGTGCCAGCAGTAAGGGGGGAGACCCAAGCAATCAGCCCCAGCATTTT
J: TRBJ2-1; V: TRBV7-2; D: TRBD1; size: many; CDR3: CASSPWTGLGSYNEQFF; DNA: TGTGCCAGCAGCCCCTGGACAGGCCTGGGGTCCTACAATGAGCAGTTCTTC
J: TRBJ2-3; V: TRBV6-1; D: NA; size: many; CDR3: CASISLTDTQYF; DNA: TGTGCCAGCATCTCTCTGACGGATACGCAGTATTTT
J: TRBJ2-3; V: TRBV30; D: NA; size: many; CDR3: CAWSPLVGTQYF; DNA: TGTGCCTGGAGTCCATTGGTTGGTACGCAGTATTTT
J: TRBJ2-4; V: TRBV6-1; D: TRBD2; size: many; CDR3: CASSDHSGGAKNIQYF; DNA: TGTGCCAGCAGTGACCACTCCGGGGGGGCCAAAAACATTCAGTACTTC
J: TRBJ1-4; V: TRBV5-1; D: NA; size: NA; CDR3: CASSLVGGHADEKLFF; DNA: TGCGCCAGCAGCTTGGTAGGGGGGCACGCGGATGAAAAACTGTTTTTT
J: TRBJ1-5; V: TRBV10-3; D: TRBD1; size: few; CDR3: CAISRQGGNQPQHF; DNA: TGTGCCATCAGCCGACAGGGCGGCAATCAGCCCCAGCATTTT
J: TRBJ2-7; V: TRBV28; D: TRBD2; size: many; CDR3: CASSPSYLAGLPYEQYF; DNA: TGTGCCAGCAGTCCTTCCTACTTAGCGGGACTTCCCTACGAGCAGTACTTC